Following are 32 T cell receptor beta chains from one sample sequenced in a study of blood T cells in healthy people across ages. PCR was performed a second time for roughly 7 to 12 cycles using a sample-barcoded 5' primer and a J-beta primer mix. TCRdb processed the 5' RACE reads anew with MiXCR; each CDR3 protein has one entry. The profile shows approximately 800,000 distinct CDR3 sequences, more than 45% of them singletons. Sample: blood. The receptors originated from a man aged 30 to 45 in good health.

Only a few counts were recorded for this clonotype. This chain links TRBV10-3 with TRBJ2-7, with 10 positions matching TRBD1. The J segment lost 2 bases and the V segment lost 2 bases, leaving 9 bases of the junction unmatched. Germline V gene sequence: CDR1 ENHRY, CDR2 SYGVKD. This CDR3 comprises 17 residues. CDR3 sequence (DNA): TGTGCCATCAGTGAGGGGTGGGGACAGGGGTTCACCTACGAGCAGTACTTC. It codes for CAISEGWGQGFTYEQYF.

The gene calls are TRBV6-2 or TRBV6-3 and TRBJ1-5; 7 bases fit TRBD1. The CDR3 consists of 15 residues. Germline values: CDR1 MNHEY, CDR2 SVGEGT. V dropped 6 bases and J dropped 2; count of bases not matched to a gene: 7. The DNA for the CDR3 is TGTGCCAGCAGCCAAGGGACAGCCGGCAATCAGCCCCAGCATTTT. It codes for CASSQGTAGNQPQHF.

The CDR3 DNA follows: TGTGCCATCAGTGAGGGCAGGGTTAGAGCTAACTATGGCTACACCTTC. Amino acid sequence: CAISEGRVRANYGYTF. The chain couples TRBV10-3 to TRBJ1-2, with D possibly matching TRBD1 (5 bases). Germline V lookup: CDR1 ENHRY, CDR2 SYGVKD. V gave up 2 bases and J gave up 0 bases, with 13 bases separating them. The CDR3 length is 16 residues.

The chain couples TRBV20-1 to TRBJ2-1; 8 bases agree with TRBD2. The CDR3 spans 16 residues. V was clipped by 0 bases and J by 1 base; unmatched bases: 5. Germline CDR1 and CDR2: DFQATT and SNEGSKA (reference sequence). The CDR3 loop is CSARDPGLGSYNEQFF. The CDR3 coding sequence is TGCAGTGCTAGAGATCCGGGACTAGGATCCTACAATGAGCAGTTCTTC.

The V gene is TRBV6-5, the J gene TRBJ2-7, with 7 bases identical to TRBD1. The CDR3 consists of 13 residues. V lost 6 bases to trimming and J lost 5 bases; unmatched junction nucleotides: 7. Germline V gene lookup returns CDR1 MNHEY and CDR2 SVGAGI. CDR3 in DNA: TGTGCCAGCAGGGTCAGGGGGACGGACGAGCAGTACTTC. The encoded protein is CASRVRGTDEQYF.

The chain employs TRBV4-1 and TRBJ2-1, with 7 positions matching TRBD2. The CDR3 extends over 14 amino acids. The V segment lost 2 bases and the J segment 14 bases; nucleotides outside the gene matches: 12. The germline gives CDR1 MGHRA, CDR2 YSYEKL. The CDR3 region is CASSQSMEGRAEFF. In nucleotides, the CDR3 is TGCGCCAGCAGCCAAAGCATGGAGGGGAGGGCGGAGTTCTTC.

The rearrangement joins TRBV7-2 to TRBJ2-1; the match to TRBD2 covers 7 bases. The germline V gene has CDR1 SGHTA and CDR2 FQGNSA. This CDR3 has 16 amino acids. The V segment lost 5 bases and the J segment 5 bases; nucleotides outside the gene matches: 12. CDR3 nucleotides: TGTGCCAGCAGCCCCTTATTTCAGCGGGAACACAATGAGCAGTTCTTC. Translation: CASSPLFQREHNEQFF.

The rearrangement uses TRBV6-1 and TRBJ1-1; no reliable D call. Germline V gene lookup returns CDR1 MNHNS and CDR2 SASEGT. CDR3 length: 14 amino acids. Trimming stripped 1 base from V and 3 bases from J, with 9 bases between. CDR3 protein: CASSEVGRYTEAFF. The CDR3 DNA reads as TGTGCCAGCAGTGAAGTTGGACGGTACACTGAAGCTTTCTTT.

V usage is TRBV18 and J usage is TRBJ2-1; 10 bases fit TRBD2. Trimming cost V 4 bases and J 4 bases; bases outside gene matches: 13. Germline V gene lookup returns CDR1 KGHSH and CDR2 LQKENI. CDR3 size: 18 residues. Written as DNA, the CDR3 is TGTGCCAGCTCACGGAATAGCGGGGGGCTTCGTGGATACAATGAGCAGTTCTTC. Its translation is CASSRNSGGLRGYNEQFF.

The rearrangement uses TRBV4-1 and TRBJ1-4, with D tentatively TRBD1 (6 bases). V lost 0 bases to trimming and J lost 10 bases, with 15 bases between them. Germline V gene sequence: CDR1 MGHRA, CDR2 YSYEKL. The CDR3 is 15 amino acids. CDR3 in DNA: TGCGCCAGCAGCCAAGATTGGACCGAGGGGGGAAAACTGTTTTTT. It specifies CASSQDWTEGGKLFF.

This clonotype turned up a few times. The chain couples TRBV7-2 to TRBJ2-1; no definite D call. Trimming removed 0 bases from V and 10 bases from J, with 13 bases in between. Per the germline V gene, CDR1 is SGHTA and CDR2 is FQGNSA. The CDR3 sequence is 14 residues long. CDR3 amino acids: CASSLAINSYEQFF. The CDR3 nucleotides read TGTGCCAGCAGCTTAGCCATAAATTCATACGAGCAGTTCTTC.

This clonotype was seen once. V is TRBV2 and J is TRBJ2-1; 8 positions match TRBD1. This CDR3 is 15 amino acids long. Trimming at V came to 3 bases and at J to 8 bases, leaving 9 bases not matched to a gene. Germline loops: CDR1 SNHLY, CDR2 FYNNEI. The CDR3 spells CASSDGQGAGDEQFF. In DNA form, the CDR3 reads TGTGCCAGCAGTGATGGGCAGGGGGCTGGCGATGAGCAGTTCTTC. The full variable domain, with the rest looked up from reference TRBV2 and TRBJ2-1, is EPEVTQTPSHQVTQMGQEVILRCVPISNHLYFYWYRQILGQKVEFLVSFYNNEISEKSEIFDDQFSVERPDGSNFTLKIRSTKLEDSAMYFCASSDGQGAGDEQFFGPGTRLTVL.

Turning to this clonotype: An end of the junction differs from the germline gene, which may be a read error. The chain uses TRBV7-2 and TRBJ2-6; 9 bases match TRBD1. This CDR3 region has 14 residues. The V gene's germline CDR1 is SGHTA and CDR2 FQGNSA. The CDR3 loop is CASSVYRGRSVPTF. As DNA, the CDR3 is TGTGCCAGCAGCGTATACAGGGGGCGCAGCGTCCCGACTTTC.

This clonotype was recorded many times. The V and J genes are TRBV10-3 and TRBJ2-5; D may match TRBD1 or TRBD2 (5 bases each). V was clipped by 3 bases and J by 5 bases, with 7 bases between them. CDR1 is ENHRY, CDR2 SYGVKD, per germline. The CDR3 sequence is 12 residues long. The CDR3, as DNA: TGTGCCATCAGTGACTGGGGGGAGACCCAGTACTTC. Protein product: CAISDWGETQYF.

This clonotype has just a few counts. This chain joins TRBV27 and TRBJ2-7, with 9 bases aligning to TRBD1. Losses at the gene ends were 4 bases for V and 0 bases for J; bases not matched to a gene: 7. The V gene's germline CDR1 is MNHEY and CDR2 SMNVEV (reference sequence). This CDR3 comprises 16 residues. The CDR3 here is CASSYTTGGSSYEQYF. CDR3 DNA sequence: TGTGCCAGCAGTTATACGACAGGGGGTAGCTCCTACGAGCAGTACTTC.

This clonotype was seen more than once but under ten times. A much more abundant neighbour one base away suggests this may be a read error. CDR3 loop: CSGVWGSWQYF. The CDR3 DNA is TGCAGCGGTGTATGGGGGTCCTGGCAGTACTTC. V is TRBV29-1 and J is TRBJ2-7; D possibly uses TRBD1 or TRBD2 (5 bases each). The CDR3 is made up of 11 amino acids. Germline V gene data show CDR1 as SQVTM and CDR2 as ANQGSEA. Trimming took off 7 bases at V and 9 bases at J, with 16 bases between the two ends.

The genes are TRBV20-1 and TRBJ1-6; D gene unclear. The CDR3 extends over 13 amino acids. The germline V gene encodes CDR1 DFQATT and CDR2 SNEGSKA (reference sequence). Deletions cut 6 bases from V and 8 bases from J, with 14 bases between. CDR3 sequence: CSAQTELDSPLHF. The CDR3 DNA follows: TGCAGTGCGCAGACGGAGTTGGATTCACCCCTCCACTTT.

The V gene is TRBV6-2 or TRBV6-3, the J gene TRBJ2-1; perhaps TRBD1 as D (5 bases). This CDR3 spans 13 amino acids. The germline CDR1 and CDR2 sequences are MNHEY and SVGEGT. With 5 bases removed from V and 6 bases from J, the gap between germline ends came to 11 bases. CDR3 in amino acids: CASSHRQTNEQFF. CDR3 nucleotide sequence: TGTGCCAGCAGTCACAGACAGACCAATGAGCAGTTCTTC.

V is TRBV4-1 and J is TRBJ1-1, with unresolved D. V gave up 0 bases and J gave up 1 base, with 6 bases separating them. The CDR3 extends over 14 amino acids. The V gene's germline CDR1 is MGHRA and CDR2 YSYEKL. The CDR3 spells CASSQESSNTEAFF. CDR3 DNA: TGCGCCAGCAGCCAAGAGTCCTCGAACACTGAAGCTTTCTTT.

This chain uses TRBV3-1 with TRBJ1-2; 9 bases match TRBD1. This CDR3 spans 16 amino acids. Germline CDR1 is LGHDT and CDR2 is YNNKEL (reference sequence). V was clipped by 3 bases and J by 4 bases; unmatched bases: 9. The CDR3 nucleotides are TGTGCCAGCAGCCATCCCGGGACAGGGCTACCCTATGGCTACACCTTC. Translated: CASSHPGTGLPYGYTF.

This clonotype showed up many times. This chain uses TRBV4-2 with TRBJ2-1; D is possibly TRBD1 or TRBD2 (5 bases each). CDR3 length equals 15 residues. CDR1 and CDR2 from the germline V gene are LGHNA and YNFKEQ. The V end lost 1 base, the J end lost 6 bases, and 13 bases lay between the germline ends. CDR3 region: CASSQVGAHLNEQFF. The DNA for the CDR3 is TGTGCCAGCAGCCAAGTCGGGGCCCATCTCAATGAGCAGTTCTTC.

The gene calls are TRBV3-1 and TRBJ2-7; possible D gene TRBD2, 7 bases. V lost 4 bases and J lost 7, with 26 bases in between. Per germline, CDR1 LGHDT and CDR2 YNNKEL (reference sequence). CDR3 length: 17 amino acids. The CDR3 here is CASSPWTGGGSYNEQYF. The DNA of the CDR3 is TGTGCCAGCAGCCCATGGACTGGCGGGGGCTCCTATAATGAGCAGTACTTC.

This chain uses TRBV28 with TRBJ2-1; TRBD1 aligns across 10 bases. Germline V CDR1 and CDR2: MDHEN, SYDVKM. V shed 6 bases and J 9 bases; nucleotides not matched to a gene: 11. This CDR3 region has 15 residues. CDR3 residues: CASRSPETGGFEQFF. In nucleotides, the CDR3 is TGTGCCAGCAGGTCCCCCGAGACAGGGGGCTTTGAGCAGTTCTTC.

This chain connects TRBV28 to TRBJ2-1; 13 nucleotides align to TRBD2. Per germline, CDR1 MDHEN and CDR2 SYDVKM. This CDR3 contains 15 residues. J gave up 8 bases and V 5 bases, and 6 bases lay outside the gene matches. In nucleotides, the CDR3 is TGTGCCAGCAGTGGACTAGCGGGAGTTTACGATGAGCAGTTCTTC. It specifies CASSGLAGVYDEQFF. Looking up the rest from reference TRBV28 and TRBJ2-1 gives the full variable domain: DVKVTQSSRYLVKRTGEKVFLECVQDMDHENMFWYRQDPGLGLRLIYFSYDVKMKEKGDIPEGYSVSREKKERFSLILESASTNQTSMYLCASSGLAGVYDEQFFGPGTRLTVL.

This chain connects TRBV20-1 to TRBJ1-2; 7 bases line up with TRBD1. CDR1 is DFQATT and CDR2 is SNEGSKA in the germline V gene (reference sequence). The CDR3 consists of 11 residues. DNA for the CDR3: TGCAGCACGACAGGGAACTATGGCTACACCTTC. It yields the protein CSTTGNYGYTF.

Only a few counts were recorded for this clonotype. This chain uses TRBV4-2 with TRBJ2-1; D is perhaps TRBD2 (6 bases). CDR3 length: 15 residues. CDR1 LGHNA and CDR2 YNFKEQ come from the germline V gene. V lost 1 base to trimming and J lost 4 bases, with 11 bases between them. This CDR3 reads CASSQVPGLYNEQFF. The CDR3 region has the DNA TGTGCCAGCAGCCAAGTCCCGGGACTTTACAATGAGCAGTTCTTC.

This clonotype was observed a few times. The V and J genes are TRBV14 and TRBJ2-5, with D perhaps assigned TRBD1 or TRBD2 (5 bases each). Per the germline V gene, CDR1 is SGHDN and CDR2 is FVKESK. The CDR3 is made up of 12 amino acids. V lost 1 base, J lost 13 bases, and 13 bases lay in between. Here the CDR3 DNA reads TGTGCCAGCAGCCAAGTAGGGACGTCGATGTACTTC. Translating gives CASSQVGTSMYF.

This chain joins TRBV4-2 and TRBJ2-7; D unclear. This CDR3 region has 13 residues. Trimming took 2 bases from V and 4 from J, leaving 9 bases between them. Germline V gene lookup returns CDR1 LGHNA and CDR2 YNFKEQ. CDR3 loop: CASSQSGQYEQYF. The CDR3, as DNA: TGTGCCAGCAGCCAATCCGGCCAATACGAGCAGTACTTC.

A word on this clonotype: One end of the junction fails to match germline, which may point to a read error. This sequence joins TRBV6-5 and TRBJ2-3; TRBD2 agrees at 7 bases. The CDR3 has 14 amino acids. CDR1 and CDR2 from the germline V gene are MNHEY and SVGAGI. CDR3 amino acids: CTSSYQLATDTQYF. CDR3 in DNA: TGTACCAGCAGTTACCAACTAGCGACAGATACGCAGTATTTT.

The genes are TRBV20-1 and TRBJ1-2; D possibly corresponds to TRBD1 (5 bases). V was cut by 4 bases and J by 6 bases, with 18 bases left in between. The CDR3 extends over 14 amino acids. Germline V CDR1 and CDR2: DFQATT, SNEGSKA (reference sequence). CDR3 DNA: TGCAGTGCTACGAGACAGCTACGGGACCATGGCTACACCTTC. This codes for CSATRQLRDHGYTF.

The genes are TRBV6-6 and TRBJ2-7; TRBD2 agrees at 7 bases. CDR3 size: 14 residues. Germline V gene sequence: CDR1 MNHNY, CDR2 SVGAGI (reference sequence). V lost 11 bases to trimming and J lost 6 bases; unmatched junction nucleotides: 16. The CDR3: CACGYRKRDSEQYF. In DNA, the CDR3 is TGTGCCTGCGGTTACCGGAAGCGGGACTCCGAGCAGTACTTC.

J is TRBJ2-3 and V is TRBV20-1; no definite D call. Trimming removed 4 bases at V and 2 bases at J, with 16 bases between. The CDR3 is 15 amino acids. The germline V gene encodes CDR1 DFQATT and CDR2 SNEGSKA (reference sequence). The CDR3 DNA follows: TGCAGTGCTACGAGGACGTTTTTCCTCACAGATACGCAGTATTTT. Translation: CSATRTFFLTDTQYF.